A selection of T cell receptor beta chains follows, all from one sample in a study of blood T cell repertoires in COVID-19. Sequenced by immunoSEQ multiplex PCR; TCRdb stores in-frame clones only, minus some. Among some 280,000 clones listed, 86% were seen once. The sequenced sample consisted of peripheral blood. These receptors were collected from a woman aged 25 to 39 with active or convalescent COVID-19. Both conserved end residues are part of each CDR3. The D gene is left open where the match is weak. Rows give clone size only sometimes, using once, few, many, or a class for an expanded clone.

clone_size | j_call | v_call | d_call | cdr3_aa | cdr3_nt
NA | TRBJ2-7 | TRBV18 | TRBD1 | CASSPLNTGGREQYF | TGTGCCAGCTCACCCCTCAATACAGGGGGCCGGGAGCAGTACTTC
NA | TRBJ2-1 | TRBV7-9 | TRBD2 | CASSLGGGAGEQFF | TGTGCCAGCAGCTTAGGCGGGGGGGCCGGTGAGCAGTTCTTC
NA | TRBJ1-1 | TRBV20-1 | NA | CSAKGFAEAFF | TGCAGTGCTAAGGGGTTCGCTGAAGCTTTCTTT
NA | TRBJ2-1 | TRBV9 | TRBD2 | CASSVAGGSYNEQFF | TGTGCCAGCAGCGTAGCGGGGGGATCCTACAATGAGCAGTTCTTC
NA | TRBJ1-6 | TRBV28 | TRBD1 | CASTSYGDRGFVSPLHF | TGTGCCAGCACCAGTTACGGGGACAGGGGGTTTGTGTCACCCCTCCACTTT
NA | TRBJ1-6 | TRBV5-8 | TRBD1 | CASSSQGARTVRSPLHF | TGTGCCAGCAGCAGCCAGGGGGCTAGGACAGTTCGTTCACCCCTCCACTTT
NA | TRBJ2-1 | TRBV28 | NA | CASSLKGGSYNEQFF | TGTGCCAGCAGTTTGAAGGGGGGGTCCTACAATGAGCAGTTCTTC
once | TRBJ2-2 | TRBV7-8 | TRBD2 | CASSPTHKRGTSLNTGELFF | TGTGCCAGCAGCCCCACCCACAAGCGGGGAACCTCCCTGAACACCGGGGAGCTGTTTTTT
NA | TRBJ2-3 | TRBV5-6 | TRBD2 | CASSPPAHLAGYTDTQYF | TGTGCCAGCAGCCCACCAGCACATCTAGCGGGGTACACAGATACGCAGTATTTT
NA | TRBJ1-1 | TRBV19 | NA | CASRRTDTEAFF | TGTGCCAGCCGGCGGACAGACACTGAAGCTTTCTTT
many | TRBJ2-1 | TRBV7-3 | TRBD1 | CASSLMGQGYNEQFF | TGTGCCAGCAGCTTAATGGGACAGGGCTACAATGAGCAGTTCTTC
NA | TRBJ2-3 | TRBV29-1 | TRBD1 | CSVNRGLGTDTQYF | TGCAGCGTCAATAGGGGGCTTGGCACAGATACGCAGTATTTT
NA | TRBJ1-2 | TRBV6-5 | NA | CASSGVRDYGYTF | TGTGCCAGTTCAGGGGTAAGGGACTATGGCTACACCTTC
once | TRBJ2-3 | TRBV5-5 | NA | CASSWGGAHTDTQYF | TGTGCCAGCAGTTGGGGCGGGGCCCACACAGATACGCAGTATTTT
NA | TRBJ2-3 | TRBV6-2/TRBV6-3 | TRBD2 | CASSSLAGGRDTQYF | TGTGCCAGCAGTTCTCTAGCGGGGGGTCGAGATACGCAGTATTTT
NA | TRBJ1-1 | TRBV24-1 | TRBD1 | CATSDDRESFF | TGTGCCACCAGTGATGACAGGGAGTCTTTCTTT
NA | TRBJ2-3 | TRBV30 | TRBD1 | CAWTPGQADTQYF | TGTGCCTGGACTCCGGGACAGGCAGATACGCAGTATTTT
NA | TRBJ2-7 | TRBV30 | NA | CAWRRLDKLTYEQYF | TGTGCCTGGAGACGGCTCGACAAACTCACCTACGAGCAGTACTTC
NA | TRBJ2-7 | TRBV12-3/TRBV12-4 | NA | CASGSFKYEQYF | TGTGCCAGCGGCTCATTTAAGTACGAGCAGTACTTC
NA | TRBJ2-7 | TRBV29-1 | TRBD2 | CSVAAAGGDEQYF | TGCAGCGTGGCCGCAGCGGGGGGCGACGAGCAGTACTTC
NA | TRBJ1-6 | TRBV24-1 | NA | CATSVVGYNSPLHF | TGTGCCACCAGTGTCGTCGGTTATAATTCACCCCTCCACTTT
NA | TRBJ1-5 | TRBV6-5 | TRBD1 | CASSYSGSGGNQPQHF | TGTGCCAGCAGTTACTCGGGGTCAGGGGGGAATCAGCCCCAGCATTTT
once | TRBJ2-7 | TRBV2 | NA | CASTEPGFEQYF | TGTGCCAGCACCGAACCAGGGTTCGAGCAGTACTTC
few | TRBJ1-1 | TRBV27 | NA | CASSPQRGIDGANTEAFF | TGTGCCAGCAGTCCCCAGAGAGGGATTGACGGTGCGAACACTGAAGCTTTCTTT
NA | TRBJ2-5 | TRBV13 | NA | CASSLNVLNSQETQYF | TGTGCCAGCAGCTTAAATGTCCTAAACAGCCAAGAGACCCAGTACTTC
NA | TRBJ1-2 | TRBV7-3 | NA | CASSLSRQTGGYTF | TGTGCCAGCAGCTTAAGCCGACAAACAGGGGGCTACACCTTC
NA | TRBJ2-7 | TRBV14 | TRBD2 | CASSQEAPGGGYEQYF | TGTGCCAGCAGCCAAGAAGCACCCGGGGGGGGCTACGAGCAGTACTTC
once | TRBJ2-7 | TRBV3-1/TRBV3-2 | TRBD1 | CASSPSDRVPYEQYF | TGTGCCAGCAGCCCCTCGGACAGGGTTCCCTACGAGCAGTACTTC
NA | TRBJ2-3 | TRBV5-4 | NA | CASSLRSGVSTDTQYF | TGTGCCAGCAGCTTACGTTCAGGGGTTAGCACAGATACGCAGTATTTT
NA | TRBJ2-3 | TRBV6-6 | TRBD2 | CASDPERGLWDTQYF | TGTGCCAGCGATCCGGAGCGGGGGCTCTGGGATACGCAGTATTTT
NA | TRBJ1-2 | TRBV15 | NA | CATSRDRYRETRNGYTF | TGTGCCACCAGCAGAGATCGCTACCGGGAGACCAGGAATGGCTACACCTTC
NA | TRBJ2-1 | TRBV24-1 | TRBD2 | CATSARGGVINEQFF | TGTGCCACCAGTGCGCGGGGGGGCGTTATCAATGAGCAGTTCTTC